This record covers a single TCR beta chain. Its cognate antigen is unknown. CDR1 SGHTA and CDR2 FQGNSA come from the germline V gene. CDR3 size: 15 residues. V was pared by 4 bases and J by 7 bases, with 12 bases of the junction left unmatched. This specimen comes from a study of T cell repertoires in cytomegalovirus infection. Study summary: CMV infection together with matching HLA type was indicated by public TCR beta signatures.

TCRdb re-called the reads with MiXCR, one entry per CDR3 protein. The table has about 830,000 distinct CDR3 sequences, approximately 30% seen once. The chain couples TRBV7-2 to TRBJ1-2, with 7 nucleotides matching TRBD1. Sequences were derived from cultured CD8+ T cells from PBMCs, sampled from culture after CMV antigen stimulation. The receptor was derived from a human donor in good health (CMV status not recorded). Some clones in this sample may be carry-over from other donors' samples. The CDR3 region is CASSSPARTGIGYTF. The CDR3 region has the DNA TGTGCCAGCAGCTCACCCGCGAGGACAGGAATTGGCTACACCTTC.